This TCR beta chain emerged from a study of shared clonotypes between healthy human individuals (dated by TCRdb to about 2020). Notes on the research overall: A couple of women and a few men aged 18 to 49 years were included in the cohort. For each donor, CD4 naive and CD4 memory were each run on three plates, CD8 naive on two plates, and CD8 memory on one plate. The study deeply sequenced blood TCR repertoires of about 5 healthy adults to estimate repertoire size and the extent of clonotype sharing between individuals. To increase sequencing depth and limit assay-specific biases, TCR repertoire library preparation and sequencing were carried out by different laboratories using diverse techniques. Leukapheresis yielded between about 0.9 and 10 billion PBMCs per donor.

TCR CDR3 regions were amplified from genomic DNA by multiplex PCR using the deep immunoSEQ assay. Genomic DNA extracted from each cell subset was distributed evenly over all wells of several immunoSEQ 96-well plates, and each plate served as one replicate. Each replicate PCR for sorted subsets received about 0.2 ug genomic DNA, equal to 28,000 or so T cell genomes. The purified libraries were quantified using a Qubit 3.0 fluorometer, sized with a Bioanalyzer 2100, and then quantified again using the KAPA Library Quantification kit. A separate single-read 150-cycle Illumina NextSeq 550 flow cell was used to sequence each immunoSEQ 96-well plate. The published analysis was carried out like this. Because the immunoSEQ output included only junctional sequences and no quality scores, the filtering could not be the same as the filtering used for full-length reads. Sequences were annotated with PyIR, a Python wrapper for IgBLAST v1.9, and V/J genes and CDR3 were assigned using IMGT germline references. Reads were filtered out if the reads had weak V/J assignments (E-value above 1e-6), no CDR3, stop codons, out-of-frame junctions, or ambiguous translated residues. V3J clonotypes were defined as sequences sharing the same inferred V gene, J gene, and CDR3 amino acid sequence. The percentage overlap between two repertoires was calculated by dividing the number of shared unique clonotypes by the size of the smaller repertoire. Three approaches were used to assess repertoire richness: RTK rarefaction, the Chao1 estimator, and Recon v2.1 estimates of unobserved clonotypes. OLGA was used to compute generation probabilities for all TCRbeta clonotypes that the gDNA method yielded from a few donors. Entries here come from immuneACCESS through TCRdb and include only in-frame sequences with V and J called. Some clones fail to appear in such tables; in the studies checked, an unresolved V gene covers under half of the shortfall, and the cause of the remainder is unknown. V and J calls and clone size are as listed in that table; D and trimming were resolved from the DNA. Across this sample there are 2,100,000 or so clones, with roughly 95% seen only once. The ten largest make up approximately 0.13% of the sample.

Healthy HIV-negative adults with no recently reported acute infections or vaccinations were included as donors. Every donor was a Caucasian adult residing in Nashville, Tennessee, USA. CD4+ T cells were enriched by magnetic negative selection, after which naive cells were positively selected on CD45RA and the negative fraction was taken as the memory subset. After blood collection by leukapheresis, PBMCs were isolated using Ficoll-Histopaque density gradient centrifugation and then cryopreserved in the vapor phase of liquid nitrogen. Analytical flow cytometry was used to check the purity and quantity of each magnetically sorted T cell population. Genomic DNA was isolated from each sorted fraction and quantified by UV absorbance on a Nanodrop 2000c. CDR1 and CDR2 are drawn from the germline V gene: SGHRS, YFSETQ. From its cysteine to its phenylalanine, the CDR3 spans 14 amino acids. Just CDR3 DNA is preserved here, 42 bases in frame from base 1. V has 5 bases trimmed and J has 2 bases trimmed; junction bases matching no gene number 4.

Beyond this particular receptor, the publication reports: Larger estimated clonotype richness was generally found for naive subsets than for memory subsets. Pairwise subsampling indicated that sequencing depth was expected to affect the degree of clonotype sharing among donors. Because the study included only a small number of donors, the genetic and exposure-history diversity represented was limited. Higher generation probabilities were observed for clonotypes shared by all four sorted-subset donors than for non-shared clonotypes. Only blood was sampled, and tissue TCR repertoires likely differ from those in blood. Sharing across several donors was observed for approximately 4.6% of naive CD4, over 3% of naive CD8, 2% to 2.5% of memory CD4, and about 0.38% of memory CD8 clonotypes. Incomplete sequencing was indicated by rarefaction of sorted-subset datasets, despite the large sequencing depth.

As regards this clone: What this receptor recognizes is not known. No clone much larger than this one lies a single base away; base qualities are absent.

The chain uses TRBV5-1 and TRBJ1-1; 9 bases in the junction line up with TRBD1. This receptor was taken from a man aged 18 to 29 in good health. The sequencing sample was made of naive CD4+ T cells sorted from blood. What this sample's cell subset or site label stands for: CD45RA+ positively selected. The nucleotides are TGCGCCAGCAGTCAACAGGGGGCCAACACTGAAGCTTTCTTT. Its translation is CASSQQGANTEAFF.